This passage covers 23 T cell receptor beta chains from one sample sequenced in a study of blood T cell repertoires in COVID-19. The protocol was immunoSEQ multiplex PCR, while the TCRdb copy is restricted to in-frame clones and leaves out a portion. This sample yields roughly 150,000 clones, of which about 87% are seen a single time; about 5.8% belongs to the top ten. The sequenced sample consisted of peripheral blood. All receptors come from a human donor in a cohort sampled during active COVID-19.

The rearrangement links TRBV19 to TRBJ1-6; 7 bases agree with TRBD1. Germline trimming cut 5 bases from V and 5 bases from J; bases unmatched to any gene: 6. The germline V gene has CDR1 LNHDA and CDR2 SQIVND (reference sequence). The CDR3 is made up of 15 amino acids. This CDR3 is CASSPDRVNNSPLHF. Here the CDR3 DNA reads TGTGCCAGTAGTCCCGACAGGGTAAATAATTCACCCCTCCACTTT.

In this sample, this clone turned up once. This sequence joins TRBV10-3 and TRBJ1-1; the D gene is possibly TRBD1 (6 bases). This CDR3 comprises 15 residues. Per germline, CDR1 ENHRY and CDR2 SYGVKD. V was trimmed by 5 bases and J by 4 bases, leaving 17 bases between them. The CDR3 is CAISSDSVSITEAFF. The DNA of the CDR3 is TGTGCCATCAGTTCGGACAGTGTTTCGATCACTGAAGCTTTCTTT.

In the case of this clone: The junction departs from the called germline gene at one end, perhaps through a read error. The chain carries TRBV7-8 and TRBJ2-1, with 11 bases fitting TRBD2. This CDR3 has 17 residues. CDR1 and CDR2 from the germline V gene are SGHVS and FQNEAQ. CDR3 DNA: TGTGCCAGCAGCCTAGCGGGAGGCAGGGAGGGGTACAATGAGCAGTTCTTC. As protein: CASSLAGGREGYNEQFF.

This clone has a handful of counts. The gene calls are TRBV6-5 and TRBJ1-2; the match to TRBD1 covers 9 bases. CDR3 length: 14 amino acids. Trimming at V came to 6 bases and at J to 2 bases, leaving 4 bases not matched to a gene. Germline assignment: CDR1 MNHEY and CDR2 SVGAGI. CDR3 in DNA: TGTGCCAGCAGAAAGACAGGGGGGAACTATGGCTACACCTTC. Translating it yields CASRKTGGNYGYTF.

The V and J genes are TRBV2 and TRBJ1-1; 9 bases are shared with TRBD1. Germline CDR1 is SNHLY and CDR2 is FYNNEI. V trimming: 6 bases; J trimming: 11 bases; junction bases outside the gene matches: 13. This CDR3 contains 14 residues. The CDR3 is CASSDRGRLRKAFF. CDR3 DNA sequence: TGTGCCAGCAGCGACAGGGGGAGATTGCGCAAGGCTTTCTTT.

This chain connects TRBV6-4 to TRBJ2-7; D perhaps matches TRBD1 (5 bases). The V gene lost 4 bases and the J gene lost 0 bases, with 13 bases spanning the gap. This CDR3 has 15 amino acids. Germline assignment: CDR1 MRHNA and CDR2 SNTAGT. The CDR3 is CASSVGHRFSYEQYF. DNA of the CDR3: TGTGCCAGCAGTGTAGGTCACAGGTTCTCCTACGAGCAGTACTTC.

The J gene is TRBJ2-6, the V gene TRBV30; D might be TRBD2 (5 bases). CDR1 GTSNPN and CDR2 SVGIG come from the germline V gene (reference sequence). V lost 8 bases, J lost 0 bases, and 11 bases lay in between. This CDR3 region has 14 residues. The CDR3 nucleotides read TGTGCCGGAGGTGGACCCTCTGGGGCCAACGTCCTGACTTTC. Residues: CAGGGPSGANVLTF.

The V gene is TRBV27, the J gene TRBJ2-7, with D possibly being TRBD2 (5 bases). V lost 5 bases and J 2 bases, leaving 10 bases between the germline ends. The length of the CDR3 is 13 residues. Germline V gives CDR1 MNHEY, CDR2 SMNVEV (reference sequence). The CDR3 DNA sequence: TGTGCCAGCAGTCACGGGATGACCTACGAGCAGTACTTC. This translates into CASSHGMTYEQYF.

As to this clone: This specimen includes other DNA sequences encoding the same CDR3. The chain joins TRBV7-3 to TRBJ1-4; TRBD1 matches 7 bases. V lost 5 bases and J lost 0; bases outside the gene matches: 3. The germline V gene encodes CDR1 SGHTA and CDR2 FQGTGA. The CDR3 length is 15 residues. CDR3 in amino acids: CASSPTGATNEKLFF. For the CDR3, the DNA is TGTGCCAGCAGCCCAACAGGGGCAACTAATGAAAAACTGTTTTTT.

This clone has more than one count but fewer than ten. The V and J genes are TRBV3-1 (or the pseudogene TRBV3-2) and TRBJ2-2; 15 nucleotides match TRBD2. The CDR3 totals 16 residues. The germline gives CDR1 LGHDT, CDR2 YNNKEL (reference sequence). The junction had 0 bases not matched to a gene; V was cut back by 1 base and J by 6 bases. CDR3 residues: CASSQGTSGGAGELFF. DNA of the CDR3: TGTGCCAGCAGCCAAGGGACTAGCGGGGGGGCCGGGGAGCTGTTTTTT.

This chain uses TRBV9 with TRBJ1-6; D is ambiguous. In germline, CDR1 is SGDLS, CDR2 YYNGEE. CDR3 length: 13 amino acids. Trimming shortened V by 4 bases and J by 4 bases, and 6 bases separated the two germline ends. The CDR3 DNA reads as TGTGCCAGCAGCCCGAGTTATAATTCACCCCTCCACTTT. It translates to CASSPSYNSPLHF.

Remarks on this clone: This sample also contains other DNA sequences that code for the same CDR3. CDR3 in DNA: TGCGCCAGCAGCTTGGGGGGCGCAACTAATGAAAAACTGTTTTTT. Amino acid sequence: CASSLGGATNEKLFF. The rearrangement links TRBV5-1 to TRBJ1-4, with D perhaps matching TRBD1 (5 bases). The CDR3 is 15 amino acids. Looked up from germline, CDR1 is SGHRS and CDR2 is YFSETQ. V was cut by 0 bases and J by 0 bases, with 6 bases left in between.

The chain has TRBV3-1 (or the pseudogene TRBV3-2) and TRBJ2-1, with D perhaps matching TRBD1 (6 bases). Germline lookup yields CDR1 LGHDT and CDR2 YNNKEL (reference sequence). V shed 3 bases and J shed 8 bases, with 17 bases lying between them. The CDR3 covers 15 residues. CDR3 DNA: TGTGCCAGCAGCCATAAATCGGAATCAGGGGATGAGCAGTTCTTC. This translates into CASSHKSESGDEQFF.

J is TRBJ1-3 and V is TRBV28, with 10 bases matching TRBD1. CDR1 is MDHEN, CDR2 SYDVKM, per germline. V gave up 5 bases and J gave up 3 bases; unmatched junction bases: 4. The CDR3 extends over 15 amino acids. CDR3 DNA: TGTGCCAGCAGTACGGGACAGGGGCTTGGAAACACCATATATTTT. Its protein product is CASSTGQGLGNTIYF.

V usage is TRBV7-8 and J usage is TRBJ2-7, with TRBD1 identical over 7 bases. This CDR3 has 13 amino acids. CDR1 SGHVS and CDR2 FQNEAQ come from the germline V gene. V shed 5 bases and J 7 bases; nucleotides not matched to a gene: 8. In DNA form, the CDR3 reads TGTGCCAGCAGCGCACGACAGGGCGCGGAGCAGTACTTC. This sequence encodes CASSARQGAEQYF.

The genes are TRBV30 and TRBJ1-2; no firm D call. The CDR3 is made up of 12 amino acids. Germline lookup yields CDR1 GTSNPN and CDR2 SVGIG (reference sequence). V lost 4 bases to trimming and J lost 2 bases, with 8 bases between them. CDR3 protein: CAWKWANYGYTF. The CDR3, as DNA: TGTGCCTGGAAGTGGGCGAACTATGGCTACACCTTC. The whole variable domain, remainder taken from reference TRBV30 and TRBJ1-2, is SQTIHQWPATLVQPVGSPLSLECTVEGTSNPNLYWYRQAAGRGLQLLFYSVGIGQISSEVPQNLSASRPQDRQFILSSKKLLLSDSGFYLCAWKWANYGYTFGSGTRLTVV.

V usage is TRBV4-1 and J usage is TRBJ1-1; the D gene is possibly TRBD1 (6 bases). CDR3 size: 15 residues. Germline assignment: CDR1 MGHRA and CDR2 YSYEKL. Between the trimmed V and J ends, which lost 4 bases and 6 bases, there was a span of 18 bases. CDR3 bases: TGCGCCAGCAGCCCACGAGTGGCAGGGGCCGCTGAAGCTTTCTTT. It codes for CASSPRVAGAAEAFF.

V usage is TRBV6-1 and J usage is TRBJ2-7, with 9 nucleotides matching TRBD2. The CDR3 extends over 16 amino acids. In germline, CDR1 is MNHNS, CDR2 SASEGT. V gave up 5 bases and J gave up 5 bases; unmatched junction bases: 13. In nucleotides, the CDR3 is TGTGCCAGCAGTAAAGACCAGCGGGAGGTCTTCGACGAGCAGTACTTC. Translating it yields CASSKDQREVFDEQYF.

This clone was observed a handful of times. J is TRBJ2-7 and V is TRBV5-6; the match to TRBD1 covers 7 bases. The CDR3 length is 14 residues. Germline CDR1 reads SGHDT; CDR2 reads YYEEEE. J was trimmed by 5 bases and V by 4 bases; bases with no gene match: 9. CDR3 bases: TGTGCCAGCAGCCCAACACAGGGGTTCAACGAGCAGTACTTC. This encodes CASSPTQGFNEQYF. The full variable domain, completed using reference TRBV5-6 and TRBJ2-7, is DAGVTQSPTHLIKTRGQQVTLRCSPKSGHDTVSWYQQALGQGPQFIFQYYEEEERQRGNFPDRFSGHQFPNYSSELNVNALLLGDSALYLCASSPTQGFNEQYFGPGTRLTVT.

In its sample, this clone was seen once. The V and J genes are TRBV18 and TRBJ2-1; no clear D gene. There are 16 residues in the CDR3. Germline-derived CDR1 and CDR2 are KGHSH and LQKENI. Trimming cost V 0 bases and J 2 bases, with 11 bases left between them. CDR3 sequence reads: CASSPPYGVAYNEQFF. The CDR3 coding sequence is TGTGCCAGCTCACCACCCTACGGAGTAGCCTACAATGAGCAGTTCTTC.

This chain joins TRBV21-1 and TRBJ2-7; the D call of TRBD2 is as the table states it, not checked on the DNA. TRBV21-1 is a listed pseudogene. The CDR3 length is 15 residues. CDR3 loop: CASSKAWGVAVEQYF. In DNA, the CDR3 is TGTGCCAGCAGCAAAGCGTGGGGGGTCGCGGTCGAGCAGTACTTC.

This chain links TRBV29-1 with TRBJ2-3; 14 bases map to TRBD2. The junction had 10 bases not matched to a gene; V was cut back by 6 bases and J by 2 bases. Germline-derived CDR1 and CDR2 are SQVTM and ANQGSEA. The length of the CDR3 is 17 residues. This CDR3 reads CSVPWGTSGGVTDTQYF. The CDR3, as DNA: TGCAGCGTCCCTTGGGGGACTAGCGGGGGCGTCACAGATACGCAGTATTTT.

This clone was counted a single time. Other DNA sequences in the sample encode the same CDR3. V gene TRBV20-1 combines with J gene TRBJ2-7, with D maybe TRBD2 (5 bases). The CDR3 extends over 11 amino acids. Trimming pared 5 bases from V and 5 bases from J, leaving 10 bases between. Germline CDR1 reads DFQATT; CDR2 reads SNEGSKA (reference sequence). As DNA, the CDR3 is TGCAGTGCTCGGAGCGGCCACGAGCAGTACTTC. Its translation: CSARSGHEQYF.